A single sample is the source of the 22 T cell receptor beta chains below, sequenced in a study of patients and donors after allogeneic stem cell transplantation (dated by TCRdb to between 2020 and 2021). Library creation used RT-PCR. Sequencer: NextSeq 550. The raw public reads went through TCRdb reprocessing: fastp at Q25, MiXCR clone calling, in-frame beta chains kept. Each CDR3 protein appears once, grouped with its most common genes and DNA. Within this sample are hundreds of thousands of distinct CDR3 sequences, with 35% to 45% of them counted one time only. The ten largest clones represent roughly 11% of the sample. The sample was blood, either unsorted or a sorted T cell fraction (not recorded which). Every receptor here comes from a human donor who was either an allogeneic HSCT recipient or a stem cell or donor lymphocyte infusion donor (not recorded which). It is not recorded whose cells these are; they may come from a transplant donor.

The V and J genes are TRBV28 and TRBJ2-7; 7 nucleotides line up with TRBD1. V was clipped by 5 bases and J by 3 bases; unmatched bases: 7. The CDR3 runs 14 residues. In germline, CDR1 is MDHEN, CDR2 SYDVKM. CDR3 protein: CASSLRQGIYEQYF. In nucleotides, the CDR3 is TGTGCCAGCAGTCTCAGACAGGGTATCTACGAGCAGTACTTC. Drawing the rest from reference TRBV28 and TRBJ2-7, the complete variable domain is DVKVTQSSRYLVKRTGEKVFLECVQDMDHENMFWYRQDPGLGLRLIYFSYDVKMKEKGDIPEGYSVSREKKERFSLILESASTNQTSMYLCASSLRQGIYEQYFGPGTRLTVT.

The CDR3 is CASSPWTSGGLDTQYF. In DNA, the CDR3 is TGTGCCAGCAGCCCCTGGACTAGCGGGGGGTTAGATACGCAGTATTTT. The chain employs TRBV7-6 and TRBJ2-3, with 14 positions matching TRBD2. Per germline, CDR1 SGHVS and CDR2 FNYEAQ. There are 16 residues in the CDR3. The ends lost 5 bases at V and 5 bases at J; junction bases unmatched: 6.

The chain uses TRBV12-5 and TRBJ2-4, with D uncertain. CDR3 length: 14 residues. V shed 5 bases and J shed 3 bases, with 11 bases lying between them. Germline-derived CDR1 and CDR2 are LGHNT and FRNRAP. The CDR3 sequence is CASGPPVIKNIQYF. For the CDR3, the DNA is TGTGCTAGTGGTCCACCGGTAATCAAAAACATTCAGTACTTC.

At least ten counts were recorded for this clonotype. The genes are TRBV24-1 and TRBJ1-1; no clear D. V gave up 4 bases and J gave up 1 base, with 12 bases separating them. The CDR3 length is 15 residues. Germline V CDR1 and CDR2: KGHDR, SFDVKD. This CDR3 is CATSEGLGENTEAFF. The DNA of the CDR3 is TGTGCCACCAGTGAAGGGCTCGGGGAGAACACTGAAGCTTTCTTT.

The chain links TRBV5-6 to TRBJ1-2; 12 nucleotides match TRBD1. V gave up 0 bases and J gave up 4 bases; unmatched junction bases: 10. This CDR3 is 18 amino acids long. Germline CDR1 and CDR2: SGHDT and YYEEEE. CDR3 amino acids: CASSLEGTGGDNRYGYTF. In nucleotides, the CDR3 is TGTGCCAGCAGCTTGGAAGGGACAGGGGGCGACAACCGCTATGGCTACACCTTC.

This clonotype has a handful of counts. The chain has TRBV5-1 and TRBJ1-6; tentatively, D is TRBD1 (5 bases). There are 15 residues in the CDR3. From germline, CDR1 is SGHRS and CDR2 YFSETQ. The ends were cut back, 3 bases at V and 10 bases at J, with 17 bases in the middle. The CDR3 bases are TGCGCCAGCAGCTCCGACGCGGGGGAGAGATCACCCCTCCACTTT. The encoded protein is CASSSDAGERSPLHF.

The chain links TRBV12-3 or TRBV12-4 to TRBJ1-1; 8 bases map to TRBD1. This CDR3 region has 12 residues. After removal of 5 bases from V and 7 bases from J, the junction contained 3 bases not matched to a gene. CDR3 nucleotide sequence: TGTGCCAGCAGTCCCGACAGGGGTGAAGCTTTCTTT. Protein product: CASSPDRGEAFF.

The table lists this clonotype with a few counts. The rearrangement uses TRBV5-1 and TRBJ1-6, with 11 bases fitting TRBD1. From germline, CDR1 is SGHRS and CDR2 YFSETQ. Trimming cost V 4 bases and J 10 bases; bases outside gene matches: 7. This CDR3 has 15 amino acids. The CDR3 spells CASSLGQGARSPLHF. CDR3 bases: TGCGCCAGCAGCCTCGGACAGGGGGCTCGGTCACCCCTCCACTTT.

V usage is TRBV4-1 and J usage is TRBJ1-5; D may be TRBD1 (5 bases). Germline V gives CDR1 MGHRA, CDR2 YSYEKL. The CDR3 sequence is 15 residues long. V gave up 0 bases and J gave up 4 bases, with 10 bases separating them. The chain's CDR3 is CASSQEDRGNQPQHF. In DNA form, the CDR3 reads TGCGCCAGCAGCCAAGAGGATAGGGGAAATCAGCCCCAGCATTTT.

This chain joins TRBV20-1 and TRBJ1-1; 7 bases are shared with TRBD1. From germline, CDR1 is DFQATT and CDR2 SNEGSKA (reference sequence). The CDR3 is 13 amino acids. V was pared by 7 bases and J by 0 bases, with 5 bases of the junction left unmatched. The CDR3 spells CSVTGTVNTEAFF. CDR3 nucleotides: TGCAGTGTCACCGGGACAGTGAACACTGAAGCTTTCTTT.

This clonotype was recorded once. The chain carries TRBV6-5 and TRBJ1-1; 7 bases agree with TRBD1. After removal of 7 bases from V and 0 bases from J, the junction contained 11 bases not matched to a gene. Germline V lookup: CDR1 MNHEY, CDR2 SVGAGI. CDR3 size: 16 residues. CDR3 coding DNA: TGTGCCAGCAAGGTCGACAGGGACCTTCTGAACACTGAAGCTTTCTTT. Amino acid sequence: CASKVDRDLLNTEAFF.

J is TRBJ2-3 and V is TRBV20-1; 9 bases are a match to TRBD2. This CDR3 has 15 residues. V was clipped by 1 base and J by 1 base; unmatched bases: 3. Germline V gives CDR1 DFQATT, CDR2 SNEGSKA (reference sequence). The DNA of the CDR3 is TGCAGTGCTAGAGGGCTAGCGGGACGCACAGATACGCAGTATTTT. It specifies CSARGLAGRTDTQYF.

This rearrangement joins TRBV7-9 to TRBJ2-2; D uncertain. Deletions cut 0 bases from V and 6 bases from J, with 11 bases between. From germline, CDR1 is SEHNR and CDR2 FQNEAQ (reference sequence). CDR3 length equals 15 residues. CDR3 amino acids: CASSLAELFAGELFF. The CDR3 nucleotides are TGTGCCAGCAGCTTAGCGGAGTTGTTTGCCGGGGAGCTGTTTTTT.

The rearrangement links TRBV4-1 to TRBJ2-1; D is unclear. The germline V and J ends were trimmed by 2 bases and 5 bases, with 16 bases remaining between them. The CDR3 loop spans 16 amino acids. In germline, CDR1 is MGHRA, CDR2 YSYEKL. The CDR3 protein is CASSQTALTVNNEQFF. The CDR3 DNA sequence: TGCGCCAGCAGCCAAACCGCATTAACAGTAAACAATGAGCAGTTCTTC.

The chain combines TRBV7-2 with TRBJ2-2; no reliable D call. Trimming stripped 6 bases from V and 2 bases from J, with 7 bases between. CDR3 length: 13 amino acids. The V gene's germline CDR1 is SGHTA and CDR2 FQGNSA. The chain's CDR3 is CASRGKNTGELFF. The DNA for the CDR3 is TGTGCCAGCAGAGGGAAAAACACCGGGGAGCTGTTTTTT.

CDR3 region: CASSLAIEYNEQFF. The CDR3 DNA reads TGTGCCAGCAGCTTAGCGATAGAGTACAATGAGCAGTTCTTC. The V and J genes are TRBV7-2 and TRBJ2-1; D call uncertain. Germline CDR1 is SGHTA and CDR2 is FQGNSA. With 0 bases removed from V and 4 bases from J, the gap between germline ends came to 7 bases. The CDR3 covers 14 residues.

This sequence joins TRBV25-1 and TRBJ1-6; a possible D gene is TRBD1 (5 bases). This CDR3 spans 13 amino acids. Trimming left V 11 bases short and J 5 bases short, with 13 bases between. Germline V gene lookup returns CDR1 MGHDK and CDR2 SYGVNS. Here the CDR3 reads CAGRGGDNSPLHF. The CDR3 nucleotides are TGTGCCGGGAGGGGAGGAGATAATTCACCCCTCCACTTT. The whole variable domain, remainder taken from reference TRBV25-1 and TRBJ1-6, is EADIYQTPRYLVIGTGKKITLECSQTMGHDKMYWYQQDPGMELHLIHYSYGVNSTEKGDLSSESTVSRIRTEHFPLTLESARPSHTSQYLCAGRGGDNSPLHFGNGTRLTVT.

The chain combines TRBV7-2 with TRBJ2-5; possible D gene TRBD2, 6 bases. The V gene lost 5 bases and the J gene lost 2 bases, with 15 bases spanning the gap. Germline values: CDR1 SGHTA, CDR2 FQGNSA. The CDR3 sequence is 15 residues long. The CDR3 nucleotides are TGTGCCAGCAGCCGAGGAGGGACGATACAAGAGACCCAGTACTTC. Translated: CASSRGGTIQETQYF.

The chain joins TRBV28 to TRBJ2-2; 7 nucleotides line up with TRBD1. The ends lost 5 bases at V and 3 bases at J; junction bases unmatched: 6. The CDR3 spans 15 residues. Germline V gives CDR1 MDHEN, CDR2 SYDVKM. CDR3 DNA sequence: TGTGCCAGCAGTCCCGGACAGGCCTACACCGGGGAGCTGTTTTTT. It specifies CASSPGQAYTGELFF.

This clonotype has just a few counts. V usage is TRBV9 and J usage is TRBJ2-1, with TRBD2 matching 7 bases. CDR3 size: 15 residues. Germline CDR1 SGDLS, CDR2 YYNGEE. V gave up 3 bases and J gave up 2 bases; unmatched junction bases: 5. CDR3 residues: CASSAGGRTYNEQFF. The CDR3 DNA follows: TGTGCCAGCAGCGCCGGGGGGAGGACCTACAATGAGCAGTTCTTC.

The chain links TRBV6-6 to TRBJ1-2, with D maybe TRBD1 (6 bases). Per germline, CDR1 MNHNY and CDR2 SVGAGI (reference sequence). V lost 6 bases and J 0 bases, leaving 14 bases between the germline ends. There are 15 residues in the CDR3. The CDR3 DNA follows: TGTGCCAGCAGGGAACAGGGCTCTTCTAACTATGGCTACACCTTC. It is translated as CASREQGSSNYGYTF.

The rearrangement uses TRBV5-1 and TRBJ1-3, with 7 bases aligning to TRBD1. This CDR3 has 16 amino acids. Trimming removed 2 bases from V and 2 bases from J; junction bases left unmatched: 7. In germline, CDR1 is SGHRS, CDR2 YFSETQ. Here the CDR3 reads CASSFTSQGPGNTIYF. In DNA form, the CDR3 reads TGCGCCAGCAGCTTCACCTCACAGGGGCCTGGAAACACCATATATTTT.